The clone carrying this T cell receptor (beta chain) was counted once. Its specificity is not known. These data originate in a study of blood T cells in healthy people across ages. Using a J-beta primer mix together with a sample-barcoded 5' primer, a second PCR was run for about 7 to 12 cycles. TCRdb used MiXCR to reprocess the 5' RACE reads, holding one entry per CDR3 protein. The sample has 1.5 million or so distinct CDR3 sequences, approximately 39% seen once. General study findings and limits: Naive and antigen-experienced cells could not be conclusively compared, given unsorted PBMCs.

V was pared by 1 base and J by 3 bases, with 4 bases of the junction left unmatched. This CDR3 is 16 amino acids long. Germline assignment: CDR1 DFQATT and CDR2 SNEGSKA (reference sequence). Specimen: blood. The V and J genes are TRBV20-1 and TRBJ2-1; TRBD2 aligns across 12 bases. This receptor was obtained from a woman in her late teens or twenties in good health. CDR3 residues: CSARGPLAGGYNEQFF. The CDR3 DNA reads as TGCAGTGCTAGAGGCCCACTAGCGGGGGGCTACAATGAGCAGTTCTTC.